The 22 T cell receptor beta chains in this list originate from one sample, sequenced in a study of CD8 T cells in ankylosing spondylitis. TCRdb reanalysed the 5' RACE reads using MiXCR and keeps one entry per CDR3 protein. The sample holds about 160,000 distinct CDR3 sequences, around 8.9% seen once. The material sequenced was blood, either unsorted or a sorted T cell fraction (not recorded which). The receptors here all came from a female donor with ankylosing spondylitis or in good health (not recorded which).

The V call is TRBV6-2 or TRBV6-3, the J call TRBJ2-1; 8 bases match TRBD2. The trim removed 6 bases at V and 1 base at J, leaving 11 bases unmatched. This CDR3 region has 17 residues. Germline CDR1 and CDR2: MNHEY and SVGEGT. CDR3 residues: CASSKTRAGASYNEQFF. DNA for the CDR3: TGTGCCAGCAGCAAAACACGAGCGGGAGCGTCCTACAATGAGCAGTTCTTC.

This rearrangement joins TRBV6-2 or TRBV6-3 to TRBJ2-7; D gene uncertain. Germline CDR1 and CDR2: MNHEY and SVGEGT. This CDR3 has 17 residues. Trimming cost V 7 bases and J 3 bases, with 25 bases left between them. CDR3 loop: CASKSLKVTSPFYEQYF. The CDR3 DNA is TGTGCCAGCAAGTCGCTCAAGGTAACTTCTCCGTTCTACGAGCAGTACTTC.

This clonotype was seen only a few times. V usage is TRBV7-2 and J usage is TRBJ2-6; D is unclear. Germline values: CDR1 SGHTA, CDR2 FQGNSA. V was pared by 5 bases and J by 13 bases, with 6 bases between. The CDR3 consists of 10 residues. In DNA form, the CDR3 reads TGTGCCAGCAGCCTGGGTGTCCTGACTTTC. Amino acids: CASSLGVLTF. The variable domain in full, completed from reference TRBV7-2 and TRBJ2-6, reads GAGVSQSPSNKVTEKGKDVELRCDPISGHTALYWYRQSLGQGLEFLIYFQGNSAPDKSGLPSDRFSAERTGGSVSTLTIQRTQQEDSAVYLCASSLGVLTFGAGSRLTVL.

In this sample, this clonotype turned up once. V and J are TRBV24-1 and TRBJ2-7, with unresolved D. Trimming stripped 4 bases from V and 5 bases from J, with 11 bases between. Germline V gene sequence: CDR1 KGHDR, CDR2 SFDVKD. This CDR3 contains 13 residues. The DNA of the CDR3 is TGTGCCACCAGTGACCCGGGCCACGACGAGCAGTACTTC. This sequence encodes CATSDPGHDEQYF.

The rearrangement links TRBV19 to TRBJ2-5; tentative D call: TRBD1 (6 bases). This CDR3 has 13 amino acids. V lost 10 bases and J lost 5, with 17 bases in between. CDR1 and CDR2 from the germline V gene are LNHDA and SQIVND (reference sequence). CDR3: CATSMNRGETQYF. The CDR3 DNA reads TGTGCCACCAGTATGAATAGGGGGGAGACCCAGTACTTC. The complete variable domain, with remaining parts taken from reference TRBV19 and TRBJ2-5, reads DGGITQSPKYLFRKEGQNVTLSCEQNLNHDAMYWYRQDPGQGLRLIYYSQIVNDFQKGDIAEGYSVSREKKESFPLTVTSAQKNPTAFYLCATSMNRGETQYFGPGTRLLVL.

In its sample, this clonotype was seen many times. J is TRBJ2-1 and V is TRBV10-1; 13 bases fit TRBD2. The ends lost 4 bases at V and 5 bases at J; junction bases unmatched: 11. The CDR3 loop spans 18 amino acids. Germline-derived CDR1 and CDR2 are WNHNN and SYGVQD (reference sequence). Here the CDR3 DNA reads TGCGCCAGCAGTGGACTAGCGGGAGGCCCGGAGCCCCACAATGAGCAGTTCTTC. This sequence encodes CASSGLAGGPEPHNEQFF.

This clonotype was seen more than once but under ten times. The genes are TRBV15 and TRBJ2-3; TRBD2 might be the D (6 bases). The CDR3 is 14 amino acids. Germline loops: CDR1 LNHNV, CDR2 YYDKDF (reference sequence). V shed 8 bases and J shed 5 bases, with 17 bases lying between them. CDR3 residues: CATGGDTRGDTQYF. CDR3 nucleotide sequence: TGTGCCACCGGAGGGGATACCCGGGGAGATACGCAGTATTTT. The full variable domain, its missing parts supplied by reference TRBV15 and TRBJ2-3, is DAMVIQNPRYQVTQFGKPVTLSCSQTLNHNVMYWYQQKSSQAPKLLFHYYDKDFNNEADTPDNFQSRRPNTSFCFLDIRSPGLGDTAMYLCATGGDTRGDTQYFGPGTRLTVL.

This clonotype was recorded a few times. The chain is built from TRBV5-6 and TRBJ2-6, with 7 bases that match TRBD1. The germline V gene encodes CDR1 SGHDT and CDR2 YYEEEE. With V trimmed by 3 bases and J by 2 bases, 2 bases remained unmatched. The CDR3 has 15 amino acids. This CDR3 reads CASSWGTAGANVLTF. DNA of the CDR3: TGTGCCAGCAGCTGGGGGACAGCTGGGGCCAACGTCCTGACTTTC. The full variable domain, with the rest looked up from reference TRBV5-6 and TRBJ2-6, is DAGVTQSPTHLIKTRGQQVTLRCSPKSGHDTVSWYQQALGQGPQFIFQYYEEEERQRGNFPDRFSGHQFPNYSSELNVNALLLGDSALYLCASSWGTAGANVLTFGAGSRLTVL.

The chain employs TRBV7-8 and TRBJ2-1; D ambiguous. The CDR3 contains 16 residues. Germline V lookup: CDR1 SGHVS, CDR2 FQNEAQ. With 3 bases removed from V and 0 bases from J, the gap between germline ends came to 12 bases. The CDR3 here is CASSFGGASSYNEQFF. CDR3 DNA sequence: TGTGCCAGCAGCTTCGGCGGAGCTAGCTCCTACAATGAGCAGTTCTTC.

This clonotype was observed at least ten times. The rearrangement uses TRBV4-3 and TRBJ2-2; D is possibly TRBD1 (5 bases). The germline V and J ends were trimmed by 4 bases and 2 bases, with 11 bases remaining between them. From germline, CDR1 is LGHNA and CDR2 YSLEER. This CDR3 spans 15 amino acids. This CDR3 reads CASSPRQPNTGELFF. The DNA of the CDR3 is TGCGCCAGCAGCCCCCGACAGCCTAACACCGGGGAGCTGTTTTTT.

This clonotype was counted many times. The V and J genes are TRBV20-1 and TRBJ2-5; D could derive from TRBD1 or TRBD2 (5 bases each). Germline V lookup: CDR1 DFQATT, CDR2 SNEGSKA (reference sequence). The CDR3 contains 16 residues. V lost 3 bases to trimming and J lost 2 bases, with 19 bases between them. This CDR3 reads CSARTSRDPTQETQYF. The CDR3 nucleotides read TGCAGTGCTAGGACCTCCCGGGACCCTACTCAAGAGACCCAGTACTTC.

This clonotype appeared many times. The chain links TRBV11-1 to TRBJ1-3, with TRBD1 matching over 7 bases. CDR1 and CDR2 from the germline V gene are SGHAT and FQDESV (reference sequence). There are 18 residues in the CDR3. V shed 4 bases, J shed 0 bases, and the junction held 12 bases outside the gene matches. CDR3 region: CASSSLGRGGYSGNTIYF. DNA of the CDR3: TGTGCCAGCAGCTCCCTGGGTCGAGGGGGCTACTCTGGAAACACCATATATTTT.

This clonotype has more than one count but fewer than ten. Sequence at one end of the junction differs from germline and may be a read error. The rearrangement links TRBV7-7 to TRBJ1-3; D is possibly TRBD1 (5 bases). CDR1 and CDR2 from the germline V gene are SSHAT and FNYEAQ (reference sequence). CDR3 length equals 16 residues. CDR3 bases: TGTGCTAGCAGCTTAGCGGGACCGTCTTCTGGAAACACCATATATTTT. This sequence encodes CASSLAGPSSGNTIYF.

This clonotype has only one observation. V and J are TRBV10-1 and TRBJ2-3; D uncertain. Germline lookup yields CDR1 WNHNN and CDR2 SYGVQD (reference sequence). There are 17 residues in the CDR3. Trimming removed 2 bases at V and 3 bases at J, with 18 bases between. CDR3 protein: CASSEGPGALRTDTQYF. In DNA form, the CDR3 reads TGCGCCAGCAGTGAGGGTCCAGGTGCCCTTCGGACAGATACGCAGTATTTT.

This clonotype has at least ten counts. For the CDR3, the DNA is TGCAGTGCTAGCCCCCAAGGCAGGCGGCTCTACAATGAGCAGTTCTTC. This gives the protein CSASPQGRRLYNEQFF. This rearrangement joins TRBV20-1 to TRBJ2-1; D gene uncertain. The CDR3 is 16 residues long. Looked up from germline, CDR1 is DFQATT and CDR2 is SNEGSKA (reference sequence). V gave up 3 bases and J gave up 3 bases, with 18 bases separating them.

This clonotype came up a few times. This sequence joins TRBV6-2 or TRBV6-3 and TRBJ2-2; no definite D call. This CDR3 region has 14 residues. Germline-derived CDR1 and CDR2 are MNHEY and SVGEGT. Trimming shortened V by 8 bases and J by 3 bases, and 13 bases separated the two germline ends. CDR3 region: CASRPDPYTGELFF. The CDR3 DNA is TGTGCCAGCCGCCCCGACCCATACACCGGGGAGCTGTTTTTT.

This clonotype has just a few counts. The chain couples TRBV9 to TRBJ2-3, with D unclear. V lost 3 bases and J 5 bases, leaving 7 bases between the germline ends. Germline CDR1 is SGDLS and CDR2 is YYNGEE. CDR3 length: 12 residues. The CDR3 is CASSGRGDTQYF. In nucleotides, the CDR3 is TGTGCCAGCAGCGGGAGAGGAGATACGCAGTATTTT.

Comment on this clonotype: Lacking the conserved final phenylalanine or tryptophan, this CDR3 likely reflects a read error. V is TRBV7-9 and J is TRBJ1-1; D is ambiguous. This CDR3 spans 12 amino acids. Germline lookup yields CDR1 SEHNR and CDR2 FQNEAQ (reference sequence). The V end was cut by 3 bases, the J end by 6 bases, with 8 bases between. The CDR3 DNA sequence: TGTGCCAGCAGCTTCGGGAAGTCTGAAGCTTTCCTT. Translated: CASSFGKSEAFL.

This clonotype was seen a few times. The chain is built from TRBV5-6 and TRBJ2-2; D unclear. V was trimmed by 1 base and J by 4 bases, leaving 11 bases between them. The CDR3 has 15 residues. From germline, CDR1 is SGHDT and CDR2 YYEEEE. The CDR3 reads CASSLFQHLTGELFF. The CDR3 region has the DNA TGTGCCAGCAGCTTGTTCCAGCACCTCACCGGGGAGCTGTTTTTT.

The table lists this clonotype with a few counts. The chain employs TRBV7-6 and TRBJ1-1, with D uncertain. Germline V gene sequence: CDR1 SGHVS, CDR2 FNYEAQ. This CDR3 has 23 residues. With 4 bases removed from V and 0 bases from J, the gap between germline ends came to 36 bases. CDR3 bases: TGTGCCAGCAGCTATTCTGTGTCGTCCGGGGTAAATATCTATCCTGCGATGAACACTGAAGCTTTCTTT. Translating gives CASSYSVSSGVNIYPAMNTEAFF.

The chain employs TRBV10-3 and TRBJ2-7; tentatively, D is TRBD1 (5 bases). The ends were cut back, 8 bases at V and 7 bases at J, with 18 bases in the middle. The germline CDR1 and CDR2 sequences are ENHRY and SYGVKD. The CDR3 length is 13 residues. The CDR3 here is CAIGAPRRTEQYF. In DNA, the CDR3 is TGTGCCATCGGGGCCCCTAGGCGTACGGAGCAGTACTTC.

Only a few counts were recorded for this clonotype. The chain couples TRBV7-9 to TRBJ2-4; D is uncertain. The CDR3 is 13 residues long. Germline lookup yields CDR1 SEHNR and CDR2 FQNEAQ (reference sequence). V shed 2 bases and J shed 5 bases, with 7 bases lying between them. Here the CDR3 DNA reads TGTGCCAGCAGCTTAAACGAGGAAAACATTCAGTACTTC. This translates into CASSLNEENIQYF.